The 4 T cell receptor beta chains below were found in one sample sequenced in a study of shared clonotypes between healthy human individuals. Using immunoSEQ multiplex PCR, the repertoire was profiled, and TCRdb retains in-frame clones only, with some absent. The profile shows over a million clones, 98% to 99% of them singletons. Sequencing was done on a sample of naive CD4+ T cells sorted from blood. Subset specified: CD45RA+ positively selected. Receptors were obtained from a man aged 25-45 years in good health.

This chain uses TRBV9 with TRBJ1-1; D call uncertain. This CDR3 comprises 14 residues. CDR1 and CDR2 from the germline V gene are SGDLS and YYNGEE. V was clipped by 0 bases and J by 6 bases, with 12 bases between them. The CDR3 region has the DNA TGTGCCAGCAGCGTAGCTCCCGAAGTCTCTGAAGCTTTCTTT. It is translated as CASSVAPEVSEAFF.

The V gene is TRBV18, the J gene TRBJ2-7; 7 bases agree with TRBD1. CDR3 size: 14 residues. Looked up from germline, CDR1 is KGHSH and CDR2 is LQKENI. With 5 bases clipped from V and 2 bases from J, the junction kept 6 bases outside the gene matches. CDR3 protein: CASSRGQRPYEQYF. The CDR3 DNA follows: TGTGCCAGCTCAAGGGGACAGCGACCCTACGAGCAGTACTTC. The variable domain in full, with the rest retrieved from reference TRBV18 and TRBJ2-7, is NAGVMQNPRHLVRRRGQEARLRCSPMKGHSHVYWYRQLPEEGLKFMVYLQKENIIDESGMPKERFSAEFPKEGPSILRIQQVVRGDSAAYFCASSRGQRPYEQYFGPGTRLTVT.

V gene TRBV12-5 combines with J gene TRBJ2-3, with a possible D match to TRBD2 (5 bases). The V end was cut by 2 bases, the J end by 0 bases, with 24 bases between. CDR1 is LGHNT, CDR2 FRNRAP, per germline. The CDR3 is 20 amino acids. CDR3 region: CASGLPITRLHVASTDTQYF. CDR3 DNA: TGTGCTAGTGGTTTGCCTATCACTAGACTGCACGTGGCCAGCACAGATACGCAGTATTTT.

Comments on this clone: Other DNA sequences in the sample encode the same CDR3. CDR3 DNA sequence: TGTGCCAGCAGCGAGGGCTATGGCTACACCTTC. Its translation is CASSEGYGYTF. The chain links TRBV2 to TRBJ1-2, with D hard to call. The CDR3 spans 11 residues. Germline V CDR1 and CDR2: SNHLY, FYNNEI. V shed 6 bases and J shed 4 bases, with 6 bases lying between them.